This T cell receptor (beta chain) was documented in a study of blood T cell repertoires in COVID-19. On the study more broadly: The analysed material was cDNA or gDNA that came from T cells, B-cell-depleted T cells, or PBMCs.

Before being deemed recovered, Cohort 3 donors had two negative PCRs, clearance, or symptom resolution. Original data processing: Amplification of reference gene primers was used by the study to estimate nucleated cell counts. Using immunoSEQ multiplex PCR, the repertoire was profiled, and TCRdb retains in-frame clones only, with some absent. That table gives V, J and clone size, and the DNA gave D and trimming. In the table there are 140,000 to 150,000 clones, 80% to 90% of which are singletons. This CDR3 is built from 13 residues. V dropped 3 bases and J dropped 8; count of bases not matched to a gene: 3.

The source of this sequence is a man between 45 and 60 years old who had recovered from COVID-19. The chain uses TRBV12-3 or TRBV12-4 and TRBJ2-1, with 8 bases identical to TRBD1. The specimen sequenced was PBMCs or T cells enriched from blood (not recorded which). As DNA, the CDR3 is TGTGCCAGCAGTTTCCAGGACAGGGATGAGCAGTTCTTC. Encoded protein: CASSFQDRDEQFF.